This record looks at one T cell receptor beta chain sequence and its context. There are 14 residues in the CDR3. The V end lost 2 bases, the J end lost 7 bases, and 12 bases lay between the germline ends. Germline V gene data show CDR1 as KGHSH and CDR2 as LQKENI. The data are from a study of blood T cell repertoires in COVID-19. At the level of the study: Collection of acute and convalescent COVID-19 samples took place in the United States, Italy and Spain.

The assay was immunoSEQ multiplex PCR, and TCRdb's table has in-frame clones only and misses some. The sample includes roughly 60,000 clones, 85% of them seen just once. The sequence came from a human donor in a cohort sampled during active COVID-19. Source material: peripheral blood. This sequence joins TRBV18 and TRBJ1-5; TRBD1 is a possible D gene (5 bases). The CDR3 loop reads CASSPMGPNQPQHF. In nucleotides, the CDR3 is TGTGCCAGCTCACCAATGGGGCCCAACCAGCCCCAGCATTTT.